The subject of this entry is one TCR beta chain. Measured with immunoSEQ multiplex PCR; TCRdb has only the in-frame clones, and not every one. The sample yields 65,000 to 85,000 clones, approximately 91% seen once. This sample was taken from a study of T cell changes during pregnancy in multiple sclerosis. Between the trimmed V and J ends, which lost 5 bases and 8 bases, there was a span of 18 bases. The CDR3 is 15 residues long. Germline CDR1 is SGHTA and CDR2 is FQGTGA. The clonotype comes from a female donor with multiple sclerosis, enrolled in a pregnancy study. The sample was peripheral blood, taken in the third trimester of pregnancy. The chain carries TRBV7-3 and TRBJ1-4, with D possibly TRBD1 on 5 matching bases. The CDR3 region is CASSPGTRDGEKLFF. The CDR3 coding sequence is TGTGCCAGCAGCCCCGGGACGCGGGATGGGGAAAAACTGTTTTTT.